The table lists the clone carrying this T cell receptor (beta chain) with many counts. Its specificity is not known. Unique molecular identifiers were present on the cDNA, which also gained a universal primer site by template switching. MiXCR was run by TCRdb on the 5' RACE reads, yielding one entry per CDR3 protein. The repertoire holds 1,800,000 or so distinct CDR3 sequences, with 25% to 35% as singletons. These data are taken from a study of identical twins. Study-wide results and caveats: Beta out-of-frame sequences displayed a weaker excess of sharing between twins. When twins shared out-of-frame alpha sequences, those sequences had excess low generation probability. Out-of-frame sharing of TCR alpha in monozygotic twins was underestimated by models.

Germline V gene data show CDR1 as SGHRS and CDR2 as YFSETQ. V was trimmed by 0 bases and J by 6 bases, leaving 6 bases between them. The CDR3 runs 12 residues. Material for sequencing was cord blood. V is TRBV5-1 and J is TRBJ1-1; D remains ambiguous. This sequence was found in a newborn girl in good health. In DNA, the CDR3 is TGCGCCAGCAGCTTGGCTGGCCCTGAAGCTTTCTTT. It is translated as CASSLAGPEAFF.